This T cell receptor beta chain was identified during a study of blood T cell repertoires in COVID-19. Study overall: Both acute and convalescent COVID-19 samples were obtained from the United States, Italy and Spain. PBMCs, B-cell-depleted T cells, or T cells provided the cDNA or gDNA that made up the material.

Sequenced by immunoSEQ multiplex PCR; TCRdb stores in-frame clones only, minus some. The repertoire consists of roughly 500,000 clones, with around 87% occurring once and the leading ten covering less than 2%. Assignment of participants to cohorts was predicated upon participant-reported clinical history. The recovered donors of Cohort 3 showed two negative PCRs, clearance, or symptom resolution. This CDR3 spans 13 amino acids. The germline V gene has CDR1 LGHDT and CDR2 YNNKEL (reference sequence). V lost 7 bases and J lost 0, with 9 bases in between. The clonotype comes from a woman aged 40-49 years who had recovered from COVID-19. The sample was PBMCs or T cells enriched from blood (not recorded which). The chain combines TRBV3-1 (or the pseudogene TRBV3-2) with TRBJ1-2; D may be TRBD1 (6 bases). CDR3 nucleotide sequence: TGTGCCAGCAAGGGGGAACCTAACTATGGCTACACCTTC. Translation: CASKGEPNYGYTF.